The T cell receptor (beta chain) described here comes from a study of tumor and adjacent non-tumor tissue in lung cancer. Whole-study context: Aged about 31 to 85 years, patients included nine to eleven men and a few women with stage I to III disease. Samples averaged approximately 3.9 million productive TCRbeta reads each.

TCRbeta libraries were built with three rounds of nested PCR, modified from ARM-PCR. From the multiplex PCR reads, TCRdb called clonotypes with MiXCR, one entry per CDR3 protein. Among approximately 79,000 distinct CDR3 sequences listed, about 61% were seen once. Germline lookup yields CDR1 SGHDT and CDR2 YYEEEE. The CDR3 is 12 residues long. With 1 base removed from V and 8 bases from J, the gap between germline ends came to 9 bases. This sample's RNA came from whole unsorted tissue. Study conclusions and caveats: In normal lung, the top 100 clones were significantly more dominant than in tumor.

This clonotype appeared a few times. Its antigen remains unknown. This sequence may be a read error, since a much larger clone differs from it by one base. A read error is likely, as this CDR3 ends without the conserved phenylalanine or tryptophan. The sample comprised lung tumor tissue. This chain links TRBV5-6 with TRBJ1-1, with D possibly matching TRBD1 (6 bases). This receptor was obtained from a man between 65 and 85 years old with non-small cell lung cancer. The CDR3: CASSLTGIEAFI. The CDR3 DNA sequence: TGTGCCAGCAGCTTGACAGGGATCGAAGCTTTCATT.